This T cell receptor beta chain emerged from a study of cytomegalovirus exposure and HLA in healthy donors. Points from the study as a whole: High sensitivity and specificity were reportedly achieved when the classifier diagnosed cytomegalovirus status. The authors judged a highly shared variant cluster likely a sequencing artifact. In an earlier analysis, in several hundred donors, most V segments appeared productive either ~90% or ~30% of the time.

This CDR3 spans 16 amino acids. The germline V gene encodes CDR1 SGHRS and CDR2 YFSETQ. Trimming cost V 4 bases and J 8 bases; bases outside gene matches: 13. The sample holds a few counts of this clone. Its antigen is currently unknown. It was healthy bone marrow donors who served as donors. The PCR employed 60 Vbeta primers together with 13 Jbeta primers. The table came from immunoSEQ multiplex PCR; TCRdb's copy has only in-frame clones and leaves some out. The repertoire holds some 65,000 clones, with 68% as singletons. The sample was PBMCs. The source is a woman aged 25 to 39 in good health and CMV-seronegative. The rearrangement links TRBV5-1 to TRBJ2-1, with TRBD2 matching over 9 bases. The CDR3 spells CASSPSPSGGSDEQFF. The CDR3 DNA reads TGCGCCAGCAGCCCCAGCCCAAGCGGGGGGTCGGATGAGCAGTTCTTC. The variable domain in full, completed from reference TRBV5-1 and TRBJ2-1, reads KAGVTQTPRYLIKTRGQQVTLSCSPISGHRSVSWYQQTPGQGLQFLFEYFSETQRNKGNFPGRFSGRQFSNSRSEMNVSTLELGDSALYLCASSPSPSGGSDEQFFGPGTRLTVL.